A selection of T cell receptor beta chains follows, all from one sample in a study of cytomegalovirus exposure and HLA in healthy donors. The protocol was immunoSEQ multiplex PCR, while the TCRdb copy is restricted to in-frame clones and leaves out a portion. The sample has 100,000 to 150,000 clones; 78% are singletons. The source material was PBMCs. These receptor sequences come from a woman aged 40 to 50 in good health and CMV-seronegative. CDR3s include the opening cysteine and the closing phenylalanine or tryptophan. D genes are given only for firm matches. Not every row has a clone size; where given, it reads once, few, many or a size class.

TRBV27	NA	NA	TRBJ1-2	CASSPDPGLQVYGYTF	TGTGCCAGCAGTCCTGACCCAGGGTTGCAAGTTTATGGCTACACCTTC
TRBV6-5	TRBD2	NA	TRBJ2-3	CASSYLPAGTDTQYF	TGTGCCAGCAGTTACCTCCCAGCGGGGACAGATACGCAGTATTTT
TRBV6-5	NA	NA	TRBJ2-7	CASSPRAGSYEQYF	TGTGCCAGCTCCCCCCGGGCAGGGTCCTACGAGCAGTACTTC
TRBV5-4	NA	NA	TRBJ1-1	CASSLWTGSEAFF	TGTGCCAGCAGCTTATGGACGGGGAGTGAAGCTTTCTTT
TRBV5-4	NA	NA	TRBJ1-6	CASSWDNSAYNSPLHF	TGTGCCAGCAGTTGGGACAACTCGGCCTATAATTCACCCCTCCACTTT
TRBV9	TRBD1	once	TRBJ2-2	CASSDRQGGSTGELFF	TGTGCCAGCAGCGATCGACAGGGTGGGAGCACCGGGGAGCTGTTTTTT
TRBV9	NA	NA	TRBJ2-2	CASSVESGTGELFF	TGTGCCAGCAGCGTAGAGTCGGGCACCGGGGAGCTGTTTTTT
TRBV6-1	TRBD2	few	TRBJ2-2	CASNGLAGNTGELFF	TGTGCCAGCAACGGACTAGCGGGGAACACCGGGGAGCTGTTTTTT
TRBV7-9	TRBD1	NA	TRBJ1-5	CASSPDRGAQPQHF	TGTGCCAGCAGCCCGGACAGGGGTGCCCAGCCCCAGCATTTT
TRBV10-3	NA	once	TRBJ2-2	CATGGPGRTGELFF	TGTGCCACCGGGGGTCCTGGGAGGACCGGGGAGCTGTTTTTT
TRBV4-2	NA	NA	TRBJ1-1	CASSQALGQVEAFF	TGTGCCAGCAGCCAAGCCTTGGGGCAAGTTGAAGCTTTCTTT
TRBV28	TRBD2	NA	TRBJ2-2	CASRAIPLSGVELFF	TGTGCCAGCAGAGCCATCCCACTTAGCGGGGTGGAGCTGTTTTTT
TRBV9	NA	once	TRBJ2-3	CASRGGDTQYF	TGTGCCAGCAGAGGAGGGGATACGCAGTATTTT
TRBV19	TRBD1	NA	TRBJ2-2	CASSMGQGTPGELFF	TGTGCCAGTAGTATGGGACAGGGGACGCCCGGGGAGCTGTTTTTT
TRBV28	NA	NA	TRBJ1-2	CASSRGGHSYTF	TGTGCCAGCAGTCGGGGGGGACACAGCTACACCTTC
TRBV4-1	NA	NA	TRBJ1-2	CASSQDEFNGYTF	TGCGCCAGCAGCCAAGATGAGTTCAATGGCTACACCTTC
TRBV28	TRBD2	NA	TRBJ2-1	CASSFLSSGMPLSYNEQFF	TGTGCCAGCAGTTTCCTTAGTAGCGGGATGCCTCTTTCTTACAATGAGCAGTTCTTC
TRBV7-8	TRBD1	NA	TRBJ2-3	CASRRQGAIGTDTQYF	TGTGCCAGCAGAAGACAGGGGGCGATTGGCACAGATACGCAGTATTTT
TRBV7-2	NA	NA	TRBJ1-1	CASSLETGDTEAFF	TGTGCCAGCAGCTTAGAAACGGGGGACACTGAAGCTTTCTTT
TRBV28	TRBD1	NA	TRBJ1-1	CASSLRGLGKTEAFF	TGTGCCAGCAGTTTGAGGGGGCTGGGAAAGACTGAAGCTTTCTTT
TRBV7-3	NA	NA	TRBJ2-7	CASSLTPRGNEQYF	TGTGCCAGCAGCTTAACCCCGCGGGGCAACGAGCAGTACTTC
TRBV27	TRBD1	NA	TRBJ1-2	CASSRGTGYYGYTF	TGTGCCAGCAGCCGGGGGACAGGGTACTATGGCTACACCTTC
TRBV9	NA	NA	TRBJ1-6	CASSVGTEKYNSPLHF	TGTGCCAGCAGCGTCGGAACAGAAAAATATAATTCACCCCTCCACTTT
TRBV5-8	TRBD2	NA	TRBJ2-2	CASSPGGLAVNTGELFF	TGTGCCAGCAGCCCCGGAGGACTAGCGGTAAACACCGGGGAGCTGTTTTTT
TRBV6-4	TRBD1	few	TRBJ2-2	CASSQGQENTGELFF	TGTGCCAGCAGTCAGGGACAGGAGAACACCGGGGAGCTGTTTTTT
TRBV29-1	TRBD2	NA	TRBJ2-3	CSGLAGGQGPQYF	TGCAGCGGACTAGCGGGGGGGCAGGGACCGCAGTATTTT
TRBV5-1	TRBD1	NA	TRBJ1-1	CASSLGGRGLTEAFF	TGCGCCAGCAGCTTGGGAGGCAGGGGGCTGACTGAAGCTTTCTTT
TRBV11-2	TRBD2	NA	TRBJ2-3	CASSLAASGSTDTQYF	TGTGCCAGCAGCTTAGCGGCTAGCGGGAGCACAGATACGCAGTATTTT
TRBV2	TRBD2	NA	TRBJ2-2	CATSREAGGNTGELFF	TGTGCCACCTCGAGGGAAGCGGGGGGGAACACCGGGGAGCTGTTTTTT
TRBV9	NA	NA	TRBJ2-7	CASSVGSGPYEQYF	TGTGCCAGCAGCGTAGGTTCAGGGCCCTACGAGCAGTACTTC
TRBV28	TRBD1	NA	TRBJ2-1	CASMGTADYNEQFF	TGTGCCAGCATGGGGACAGCGGACTACAATGAGCAGTTCTTC
TRBV5-1	TRBD1	NA	TRBJ2-3	CASSPGQTSTDTQYF	TGCGCCAGCAGCCCGGGACAGACTAGCACAGATACGCAGTATTTT
TRBV19	TRBD1	NA	TRBJ1-5	CASSDRGNQPQHF	TGTGCCAGTAGCGACAGGGGCAATCAGCCCCAGCATTTT
TRBV25-1	NA	NA	TRBJ1-2	CASSEANGDYYGYTF	TGTGCCAGCAGTGAAGCTAACGGGGATTACTATGGCTACACCTTC
TRBV10-3	TRBD2	once	TRBJ2-1	CAISESGWEGHNEQFF	TGTGCCATCAGTGAGTCGGGGTGGGAGGGTCACAATGAGCAGTTCTTC
TRBV9	NA	NA	TRBJ1-1	CASSVISDMNTEAFF	TGTGCCAGCAGCGTAATCAGTGACATGAACACTGAAGCTTTCTTT
TRBV7-9	TRBD1	NA	TRBJ2-5	CASREDRAQETQYF	TGTGCCAGCAGAGAGGACAGGGCGCAGGAGACCCAGTACTTC
TRBV9	TRBD2	NA	TRBJ2-1	CASSVWGGGYNEQFF	TGTGCCAGCAGCGTATGGGGCGGGGGCTACAATGAGCAGTTCTTC
TRBV28	NA	few	TRBJ1-4	CASSPGGATNEKLFF	TGTGCCAGCAGTCCCGGAGGAGCAACTAATGAAAAACTGTTTTTT
TRBV6-5	NA	NA	TRBJ2-1	CASSYSEVARNEQFF	TGTGCCAGCAGTTACTCGGAGGTAGCGAGAAATGAGCAGTTCTTC
TRBV7-9	NA	NA	TRBJ2-7	CASTPFPGVNEQYF	TGTGCCAGCACCCCTTTCCCAGGGGTGAACGAGCAGTACTTC
TRBV28	TRBD2	NA	TRBJ2-7	CASREGLAALYYEQYF	TGTGCCAGCAGGGAGGGACTAGCGGCATTATATTACGAGCAGTACTTC
TRBV7-3	TRBD1	NA	TRBJ1-6	CASSLVPPGTGNSPLHF	TGTGCCAGCAGCTTAGTCCCCCCCGGGACAGGGAATTCACCCCTCCACTTT
TRBV27	NA	NA	TRBJ2-1	CASSLRGSFNNEQFF	TGTGCCAGCAGTTTAAGGGGGAGTTTTAACAATGAGCAGTTCTTC
TRBV5-1	NA	NA	TRBJ2-5	CASSLRSMSGETQYF	TGCGCCAGCAGCCTAAGGAGCATGTCGGGAGAGACCCAGTACTTC
TRBV11-1	NA	NA	TRBJ1-2	CASSLVGGVGGYTF	TGTGCCAGCAGCTTAGTCGGGGGAGTAGGTGGCTACACCTTC